These 31 T cell receptor beta chains originate from one sample sequenced in a study of cytomegalovirus exposure and HLA in healthy donors. Amplification used 60 Vbeta primers and 13 Jbeta primers. Clones were read by immunoSEQ multiplex PCR, and TCRdb kept only the in-frame ones, dropping some. The sample lists about 160,000 clones; around 74% were seen once. Sequenced material: PBMCs. The receptor set was obtained from a female donor in good health and CMV-seronegative.

The chain employs TRBV5-1 and TRBJ1-3; D not resolved. Germline V lookup: CDR1 SGHRS, CDR2 YFSETQ. There are 16 residues in the CDR3. The germline V and J ends were trimmed by 0 bases and 4 bases, with 14 bases remaining between them. The CDR3 DNA is TGCGCCAGCAGCTTGGCTGGCAGCGTTTTCGGAAACACCATATATTTT. This gives the protein CASSLAGSVFGNTIYF.

This clone was recorded a few times. This rearrangement joins TRBV7-9 to TRBJ1-2; D is perhaps TRBD1 (5 bases). The length of the CDR3 is 13 residues. Germline CDR1 and CDR2: SEHNR and FQNEAQ (reference sequence). The V gene lost 7 bases and the J gene lost 4 bases, with 13 bases spanning the gap. The CDR3 nucleotides read TGTGCCAGCACCGTACAGGAGGGCTATGGCTACACCTTC. It specifies CASTVQEGYGYTF.

The chain carries TRBV5-1 and TRBJ1-1; maybe TRBD1 (5 bases). This CDR3 has 14 residues. Germline V gene lookup returns CDR1 SGHRS and CDR2 YFSETQ. Trimming cost V 4 bases and J 2 bases, with 12 bases left between them. CDR3 sequence: CASSRGGFNTEAFF. CDR3 nucleotide sequence: TGCGCCAGCAGCCGGGGGGGTTTTAACACTGAAGCTTTCTTT.

The rearrangement uses TRBV7-7 and TRBJ1-4; D uncertain. The CDR3 contains 13 residues. Germline V gives CDR1 SSHAT, CDR2 FNYEAQ (reference sequence). V was trimmed by 2 bases and J by 5 bases, leaving 6 bases between them. DNA for the CDR3: TGTGCCAGCAGCTTATCCCTAAATGAAAAACTGTTTTTT. It encodes CASSLSLNEKLFF. Variable domain in full (rest from reference TRBV7-7 and TRBJ1-4): GAGVSQSPRYKVTKRGQDVTLRCDPISSHATLYWYQQALGQGPEFLTYFNYEAQPDKSGLPSDRFSAERPEGSISTLTIQRTEQRDSAMYRCASSLSLNEKLFFGSGTQLSVL.

The rearrangement uses TRBV5-1 and TRBJ2-7; 10 bases agree with TRBD2. Germline loops: CDR1 SGHRS, CDR2 YFSETQ. J gave up 3 bases and V 2 bases, and 8 bases lay outside the gene matches. CDR3 length equals 16 residues. CDR3 in DNA: TGCGCCAGCAGCTTTCTAGCGGGAGAGGGTGGCTACGAGCAGTACTTC. This gives the protein CASSFLAGEGGYEQYF.

The chain links TRBV6-1 to TRBJ2-7, with 10 bases aligning to TRBD1. CDR1 is MNHNS, CDR2 SASEGT, per germline. Losses at the gene ends were 2 bases for V and 3 bases for J; bases not matched to a gene: 4. The CDR3 has 15 residues. This CDR3 reads CASSERDRGGYEQYF. CDR3 DNA sequence: TGTGCCAGCAGTGAACGGGACAGGGGAGGCTACGAGCAGTACTTC.

The V and J genes are TRBV19 and TRBJ2-6, with TRBD2 as a possible D gene (5 bases). The CDR3 extends over 15 amino acids. The V end was cut by 3 bases, the J end by 4 bases, with 10 bases between. CDR1 is LNHDA, CDR2 SQIVND, per germline (reference sequence). The CDR3 coding sequence is TGTGCCAGTAGTATCGCGCGGGTAGGGGCCAACGTCCTGACTTTC. Its translation is CASSIARVGANVLTF.

The count of this clone is one. The chain uses TRBV29-1 and TRBJ1-1; D remains ambiguous. Germline-derived CDR1 and CDR2 are SQVTM and ANQGSEA. The CDR3 consists of 14 residues. Between the trimmed V and J ends, which lost 2 bases and 1 base, there was a span of 11 bases. CDR3 bases: TGCAGCGTTGAACGGCTTACTAAGAACACTGAAGCTTTCTTT. Translated: CSVERLTKNTEAFF.

This clone has only a few counts. The rearrangement uses TRBV19 and TRBJ2-1, with a tentative D call TRBD1 (6 bases). The CDR3 contains 14 residues. CDR1 is LNHDA, CDR2 SQIVND, per germline (reference sequence). Trimming removed 9 bases from V and 3 bases from J, with 15 bases in between. CDR3 in amino acids: CASRVGGDYNEQFF. DNA of the CDR3: TGTGCCAGCAGGGTAGGGGGAGACTACAATGAGCAGTTCTTC.

The chain carries TRBV5-5 and TRBJ2-1; TRBD1 matches at 9 bases. V lost 4 bases, J lost 2 bases, and 13 bases stayed unmatched. From germline, CDR1 is SGHKS and CDR2 YYEKEE (reference sequence). The CDR3 runs 18 residues. The CDR3 DNA is TGTGCCAGCAGCCGACAAAGGCCGGGACAGGGCCCCTACAATGAGCAGTTCTTC. This gives the protein CASSRQRPGQGPYNEQFF.

This CDR3 is CASSLGEDTQYF. DNA for the CDR3: TGTGCCAGTTCTTTGGGAGAAGATACGCAGTATTTT. The chain uses TRBV2 and TRBJ2-3; the D gene is possibly TRBD2 (5 bases). This CDR3 has 12 residues. Germline lookup yields CDR1 SNHLY and CDR2 FYNNEI. Between the trimmed V and J ends, which lost 9 bases and 5 bases, there was a span of 12 bases.

The V and J genes are TRBV5-1 and TRBJ1-6; tentative D call: TRBD1 (6 bases). CDR3 length: 15 residues. V lost 0 bases and J 6 bases, leaving 10 bases between the germline ends. CDR1 and CDR2 from the germline V gene are SGHRS and YFSETQ. CDR3 protein: CASSLEQGSNSPLHF. The CDR3 DNA follows: TGCGCCAGCAGCTTGGAACAGGGAAGTAATTCACCCCTCCACTTT.

The J gene is TRBJ2-5, the V gene TRBV29-1, with D hard to call. The germline gives CDR1 SQVTM, CDR2 ANQGSEA. Trimming cost V 4 bases and J 2 bases, with 8 bases left between them. The CDR3 runs 12 residues. The CDR3 coding sequence is TGCAGCGTTGGGCTGGTTCAAGAGACCCAGTACTTC. It encodes CSVGLVQETQYF.

V and J are TRBV29-1 and TRBJ1-2, with TRBD1 identical over 8 bases. The germline V gene has CDR1 SQVTM and CDR2 ANQGSEA. The CDR3 spans 14 residues. J lost 5 bases, V lost 7 bases, and 12 bases had no gene match. The CDR3 sequence: CSASPRQGSYGYTF. CDR3 sequence (DNA): TGCAGCGCGTCCCCCAGACAGGGGTCGTATGGCTACACCTTC.

The chain couples TRBV27 to TRBJ1-5, with TRBD1 identical over 9 bases. CDR3 length equals 17 residues. V dropped 6 bases and J dropped 2; count of bases not matched to a gene: 11. The germline CDR1 and CDR2 sequences are MNHEY and SMNVEV (reference sequence). DNA for the CDR3: TGTGCCAGCAGATCGGGACAGGGTGATCCCCGCAATCAGCCCCAGCATTTT. Its protein product is CASRSGQGDPRNQPQHF.

The chain carries TRBV5-6 and TRBJ1-5; possible D gene TRBD1, 6 bases. The V gene's germline CDR1 is SGHDT and CDR2 YYEEEE. Trimming removed 1 base from V and 5 bases from J, with 13 bases in between. CDR3 length: 15 amino acids. The chain's CDR3 is CASSLQGSSYQPQHF. CDR3 bases: TGTGCCAGCAGCTTGCAGGGGTCCTCTTATCAGCCCCAGCATTTT.

The chain employs TRBV27 and TRBJ1-1; D possibly corresponds to TRBD1 (6 bases). CDR1 and CDR2 from the germline V gene are MNHEY and SMNVEV (reference sequence). This CDR3 has 14 amino acids. The V gene lost 6 bases and the J gene lost 1 base, with 12 bases spanning the gap. CDR3 loop: CASRIQGGNTEAFF. The DNA for the CDR3 is TGTGCCAGCAGGATACAGGGTGGGAACACTGAAGCTTTCTTT.

This clone has more than one count but fewer than ten. V and J are TRBV15 and TRBJ2-7, with 12 bases matching TRBD2. Germline assignment: CDR1 LNHNV and CDR2 YYDKDF (reference sequence). J was trimmed by 5 bases and V by 0 bases; bases with no gene match: 8. The CDR3 length is 17 residues. CDR3 sequence reads: CATSREGLAGGVDEQYF. The CDR3 DNA reads as TGTGCCACCAGCAGAGAAGGGCTAGCGGGAGGGGTCGACGAGCAGTACTTC.

This clone was seen a few times. This chain joins TRBV11-3 and TRBJ1-1; 7 bases are a match to TRBD1. The germline CDR1 and CDR2 sequences are SGHNT and YENEEA. The CDR3 totals 15 residues. The V segment lost 1 base and the J segment 1 base; nucleotides outside the gene matches: 3. The CDR3 protein is CASSLGGTENTEAFF. The CDR3 DNA reads as TGTGCCAGCAGCTTAGGAGGGACAGAGAACACTGAAGCTTTCTTT.

The rearrangement uses TRBV19 and TRBJ2-1, with D possibly being TRBD1 (6 bases). Germline CDR1 is LNHDA and CDR2 is SQIVND (reference sequence). The CDR3 has 13 amino acids. Trimming stripped 5 bases from V and 7 bases from J, with 12 bases between. The CDR3 DNA reads as TGTGCCAGTAGTCCAGGGGTCAGGAATGAGCAGTTCTTC. Translating it yields CASSPGVRNEQFF.

This chain joins TRBV27 and TRBJ1-5; TRBD1 matches at 7 bases. The junction had 6 bases not matched to a gene; V was cut back by 5 bases and J by 2 bases. Germline V gives CDR1 MNHEY, CDR2 SMNVEV (reference sequence). The CDR3 spans 15 residues. CDR3: CASSPNRGGNQPQHF. The CDR3 DNA reads TGTGCCAGCAGTCCAAACAGGGGCGGCAATCAGCCCCAGCATTTT.

The chain recombines TRBV10-3 with TRBJ2-5, with 8 bases fitting TRBD1. With 11 bases clipped from V and 4 bases from J, the junction kept 6 bases outside the gene matches. Germline V gives CDR1 ENHRY, CDR2 SYGVKD. The CDR3 consists of 12 residues. CDR3 protein: CAVSGTGETQYF. In DNA, the CDR3 is TGTGCCGTCTCCGGGACAGGAGAGACCCAGTACTTC.

The chain uses TRBV18 and TRBJ1-3; D is undetermined. V lost 3 bases and J 3 bases, leaving 6 bases between the germline ends. CDR3 length: 13 amino acids. From germline, CDR1 is KGHSH and CDR2 LQKENI. CDR3 sequence: CASSPGVGNTIYF. The CDR3 DNA follows: TGTGCCAGCTCACCCGGGGTTGGAAACACCATATATTTT.

CDR3: CAWSLTSWTGTQYF. In DNA form, the CDR3 reads TGTGCCTGGAGTTTGACTAGCTGGACTGGGACCCAGTACTTC. The chain links TRBV30 to TRBJ2-5; 7 bases fit TRBD2. Trimming cost V 2 bases and J 7 bases; bases outside gene matches: 10. Germline CDR1 is GTSNPN and CDR2 is SVGIG (reference sequence). The CDR3 has 14 residues.

The J gene is TRBJ1-3, the V gene TRBV30, with TRBD1 as a possible D gene (5 bases). The CDR3 totals 14 residues. Germline lookup yields CDR1 GTSNPN and CDR2 SVGIG (reference sequence). Trimming shortened V by 0 bases and J by 2 bases, and 8 bases separated the two germline ends. CDR3 loop: CAWSVGEAGNTIYF. The CDR3 nucleotides are TGTGCCTGGAGTGTAGGGGAGGCTGGAAACACCATATATTTT.

The chain employs TRBV2 and TRBJ1-1, with no clear D. The CDR3 has 13 amino acids. Germline V CDR1 and CDR2: SNHLY, FYNNEI. Between the trimmed V and J ends, which lost 7 bases and 1 base, there was a span of 10 bases. This CDR3 is CASNLERNTEAFF. The CDR3 DNA reads as TGTGCCAGCAACTTGGAGAGGAACACTGAAGCTTTCTTT.

This chain links TRBV6-5 with TRBJ1-4; D remains unclear. The CDR3 runs to 15 residues. The germline CDR1 and CDR2 sequences are MNHEY and SVGAGI. Trimming removed 2 bases from V and 5 bases from J, with 12 bases in between. For the CDR3, the DNA is TGTGCCAGCAGTTACCACGCTGGGCTAAATGAAAAACTGTTTTTT. Its protein is CASSYHAGLNEKLFF.

The chain links TRBV30 to TRBJ1-1; D unresolved. The germline V and J ends were trimmed by 0 bases and 4 bases, with 12 bases remaining between them. Per the germline V gene, CDR1 is GTSNPN and CDR2 is SVGIG (reference sequence). The CDR3 extends over 14 amino acids. CDR3 amino acids: CAWSVRVEGTEAFF. In DNA, the CDR3 is TGTGCCTGGAGTGTACGGGTCGAGGGCACTGAAGCTTTCTTT.

The chain uses TRBV11-2 and TRBJ1-3; D gene uncertain. The CDR3 extends over 16 amino acids. V was pared by 1 base and J by 3 bases, with 13 bases between. The germline V gene has CDR1 SGHAT and CDR2 FQNNGV. Here the CDR3 DNA reads TGTGCCAGCAGCTTAGTTTCGGGTTTAGTTGGAAACACCATATATTTT. Its translation: CASSLVSGLVGNTIYF.

The chain combines TRBV7-9 with TRBJ1-1; no firm D call. CDR1 is SEHNR and CDR2 is FQNEAQ in the germline V gene (reference sequence). The CDR3 has 11 amino acids. The CDR3 DNA is TGTGCGGCGGGAATTAACACTGAAGCTTTCTTT. Protein sequence: CAAGINTEAFF.

The V gene is TRBV19, the J gene TRBJ1-1; D unresolved. The CDR3 has 12 amino acids. Germline loops: CDR1 LNHDA, CDR2 SQIVND (reference sequence). Between the trimmed V and J ends, which lost 5 bases and 3 bases, there was a span of 7 bases. CDR3 residues: CASSPPDTEAFF. DNA for the CDR3: TGTGCCAGTAGTCCGCCGGACACTGAAGCTTTCTTT.